This T cell receptor (beta chain) comes out of a study of T cell changes during pregnancy in multiple sclerosis. The CDR3 consists of 12 residues. Profiling relied on immunoSEQ multiplex PCR, and the TCRdb table lists in-frame clones only, not all of them. Of tens of thousands of clones listed, roughly 92% are singletons. This chain joins TRBV21-1 and TRBJ1-5. TRBV21-1 constitutes a pseudogene. Material for sequencing was peripheral blood. This clonotype was sampled from a female donor with multiple sclerosis, enrolled in a pregnancy study. The CDR3 bases are TGTGCCAGCAGCAAAGTTGGTCAGCCCCAGCATTTT. Encoded protein: CASSKVGQPQHF.